The clone carrying this T cell receptor (beta chain) has a single count. The data were taken from a study of blood T cell repertoires in COVID-19. Study context: The study drew acute and convalescent COVID-19 samples from the United States, Italy and Spain.

Original processing notes: Counts of nucleated cells, estimated from reference gene primer amplification, were obtained. Using immunoSEQ multiplex PCR, the repertoire was profiled, and TCRdb retains in-frame clones only, with some absent. Clone size and V and J calls were adopted from that table, with D and trimming inferred from the DNA. The sample records 90,000 or so clones, over 75% being singletons. V was cut by 0 bases and J by 7 bases, with 10 bases left in between. The length of the CDR3 is 13 residues. Germline V gives CDR1 SGHRS, CDR2 YFSETQ. The sample was peripheral blood. The source of this sequence is a human donor in a cohort sampled during active COVID-19. The chain has TRBV5-1 and TRBJ1-2; no reliable D call. The CDR3 sequence is CASSLEARRGYTF. CDR3 coding DNA: TGCGCCAGCAGCTTGGAAGCCCGCCGTGGCTACACCTTC.